The source of this T cell receptor beta chain is a study of T cells in Graves' hyperthyroidism and ophthalmopathy. Amplified regions were TCR beta CDR3 sequences from RNA transcripts. The HTBI primer set served for first-round RT-PCR of the TCR CDR3. MiXCR, applied by TCRdb to the multiplex PCR reads, yields one record per CDR3 protein. The data hold about 710,000 distinct CDR3 sequences, with about 15% observed a single time. Between the trimmed V and J ends, which lost 7 bases and 5 bases, there was a span of 10 bases. This CDR3 is 12 amino acids long. Germline V gene lookup returns CDR1 LNHDA and CDR2 SQIVND (reference sequence).

This chain uses TRBV19 with TRBJ2-3; a possible D gene is TRBD1 (5 bases). The sample consisted of blood. This TCR derives from a man aged 18 to 29 with Graves' hyperthyroidism. CDR3 protein: CASKGRQDTQYF. CDR3 DNA: TGTGCCAGTAAGGGGCGTCAAGATACGCAGTATTTT.